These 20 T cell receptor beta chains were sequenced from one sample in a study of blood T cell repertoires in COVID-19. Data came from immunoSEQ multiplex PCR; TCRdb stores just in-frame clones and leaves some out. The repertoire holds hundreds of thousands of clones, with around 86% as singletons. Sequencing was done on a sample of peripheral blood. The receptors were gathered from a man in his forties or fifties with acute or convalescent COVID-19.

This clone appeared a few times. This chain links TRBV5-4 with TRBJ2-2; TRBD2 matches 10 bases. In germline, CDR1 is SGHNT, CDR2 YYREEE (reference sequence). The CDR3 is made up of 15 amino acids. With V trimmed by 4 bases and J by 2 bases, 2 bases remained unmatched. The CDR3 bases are TGTGCCAGCAGCATAGCGGGGGGAAACACCGGGGAGCTGTTTTTT. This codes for CASSIAGGNTGELFF.

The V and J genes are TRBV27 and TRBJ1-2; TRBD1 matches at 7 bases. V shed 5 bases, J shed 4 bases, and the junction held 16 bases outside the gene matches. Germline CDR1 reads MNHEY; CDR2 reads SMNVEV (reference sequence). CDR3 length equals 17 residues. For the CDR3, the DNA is TGTGCCAGCAGTCTTGGGGCCGGGACAGCAGAAGCCTATGGCTACACCTTC. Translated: CASSLGAGTAEAYGYTF.

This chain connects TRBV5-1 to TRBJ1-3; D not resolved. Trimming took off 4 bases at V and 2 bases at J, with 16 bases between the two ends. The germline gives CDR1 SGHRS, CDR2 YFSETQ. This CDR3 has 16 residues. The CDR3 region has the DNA TGCGCCAGCAGCCGGGGTGAGGGAGGTACTGGAAACACCATATATTTT. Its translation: CASSRGEGGTGNTIYF.

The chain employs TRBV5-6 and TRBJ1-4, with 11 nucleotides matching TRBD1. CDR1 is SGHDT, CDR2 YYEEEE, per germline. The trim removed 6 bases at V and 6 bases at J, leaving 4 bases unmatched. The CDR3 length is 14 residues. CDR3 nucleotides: TGTGCCAGCACCTGGGGACAGGGGGATGAAAAACTGTTTTTT. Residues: CASTWGQGDEKLFF.

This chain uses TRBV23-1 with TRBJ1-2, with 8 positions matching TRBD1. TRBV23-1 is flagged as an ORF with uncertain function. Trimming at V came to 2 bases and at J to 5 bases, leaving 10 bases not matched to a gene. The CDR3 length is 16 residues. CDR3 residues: CASSQPDRDGSYGYTF. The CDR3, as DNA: TGCGCCAGCAGTCAACCGGACAGGGATGGGAGTTATGGCTACACCTTC.

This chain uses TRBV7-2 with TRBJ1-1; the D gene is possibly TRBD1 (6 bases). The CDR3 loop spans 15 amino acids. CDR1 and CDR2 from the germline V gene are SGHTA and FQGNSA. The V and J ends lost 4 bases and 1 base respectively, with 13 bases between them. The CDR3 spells CASSSWGGQNTEAFF. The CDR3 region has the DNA TGTGCCAGCAGCTCCTGGGGGGGCCAGAACACTGAAGCTTTCTTT.

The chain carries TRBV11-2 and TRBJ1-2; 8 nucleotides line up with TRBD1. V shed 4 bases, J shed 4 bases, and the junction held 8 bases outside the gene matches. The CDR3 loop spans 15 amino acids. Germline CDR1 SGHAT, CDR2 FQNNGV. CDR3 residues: CASSSGTGGGYGYTF. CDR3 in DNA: TGTGCCAGCAGCTCCGGGACAGGAGGAGGCTATGGCTACACCTTC.

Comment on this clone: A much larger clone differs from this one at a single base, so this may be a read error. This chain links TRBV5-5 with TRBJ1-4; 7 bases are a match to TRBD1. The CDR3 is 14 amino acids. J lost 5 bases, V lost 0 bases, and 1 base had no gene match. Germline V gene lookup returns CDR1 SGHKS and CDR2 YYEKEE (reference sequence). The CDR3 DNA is TGTGCCAGCAGCTTGGGACAGGGAAATGAAAAACTGTTTTTT. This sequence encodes CASSLGQGNEKLFF.

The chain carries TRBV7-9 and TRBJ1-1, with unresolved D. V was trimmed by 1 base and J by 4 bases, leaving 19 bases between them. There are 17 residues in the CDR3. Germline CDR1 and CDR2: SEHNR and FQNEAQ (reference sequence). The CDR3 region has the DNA TGTGCCAGCAGCTTAGAGGGAGAGGTGAGATTGCGCACTGAAGCTTTCTTT. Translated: CASSLEGEVRLRTEAFF.

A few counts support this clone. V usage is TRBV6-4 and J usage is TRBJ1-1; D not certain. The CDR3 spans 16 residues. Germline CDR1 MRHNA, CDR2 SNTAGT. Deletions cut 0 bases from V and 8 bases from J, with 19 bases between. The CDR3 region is CASSDSAIAGREEAFF. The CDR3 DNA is TGTGCCAGCAGTGACTCGGCGATAGCGGGTCGTGAGGAAGCTTTCTTT.

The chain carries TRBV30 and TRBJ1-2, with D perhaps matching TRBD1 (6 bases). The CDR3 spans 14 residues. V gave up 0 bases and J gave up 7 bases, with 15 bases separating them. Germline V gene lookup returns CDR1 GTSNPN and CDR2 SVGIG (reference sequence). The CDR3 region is CAWSVQGYVGGYTF. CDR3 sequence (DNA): TGTGCCTGGAGTGTTCAGGGGTATGTGGGTGGCTACACCTTC. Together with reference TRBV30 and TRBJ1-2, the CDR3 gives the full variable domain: SQTIHQWPATLVQPVGSPLSLECTVEGTSNPNLYWYRQAAGRGLQLLFYSVGIGQISSEVPQNLSASRPQDRQFILSSKKLLLSDSGFYLCAWSVQGYVGGYTFGSGTRLTVV.

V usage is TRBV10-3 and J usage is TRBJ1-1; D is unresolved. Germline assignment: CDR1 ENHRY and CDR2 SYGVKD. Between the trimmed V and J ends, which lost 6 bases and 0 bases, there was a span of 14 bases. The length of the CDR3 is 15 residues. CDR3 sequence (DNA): TGTGCCATCAGCCTATCTTCAGACATGAACACTGAAGCTTTCTTT. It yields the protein CAISLSSDMNTEAFF.

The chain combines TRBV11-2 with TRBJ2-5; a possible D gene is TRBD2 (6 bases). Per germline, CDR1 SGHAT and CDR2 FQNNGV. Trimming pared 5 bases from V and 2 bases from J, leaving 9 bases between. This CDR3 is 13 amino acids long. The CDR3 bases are TGTGCCAGCAGCCAGGGACTGCAAGAGACCCAGTACTTC. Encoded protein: CASSQGLQETQYF.

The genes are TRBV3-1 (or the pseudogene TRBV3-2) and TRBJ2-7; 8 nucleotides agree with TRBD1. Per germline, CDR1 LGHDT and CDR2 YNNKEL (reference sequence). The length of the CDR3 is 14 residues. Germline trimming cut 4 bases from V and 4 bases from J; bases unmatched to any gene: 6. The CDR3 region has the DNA TGTGCCAGCAGCCGACAGGGGAAATCGTACGAGCAGTACTTC. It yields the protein CASSRQGKSYEQYF.

The CDR3 protein is CASSAQGETTIYF. The DNA of the CDR3 is TGTGCCAGTAGCGCACAGGGAGAGACCACCATATATTTT. This chain joins TRBV19 and TRBJ1-3; D might be TRBD1 (6 bases). Trimming removed 6 bases from V and 9 bases from J, with 15 bases in between. There are 13 residues in the CDR3. Germline V gene lookup returns CDR1 LNHDA and CDR2 SQIVND (reference sequence).

In DNA, the CDR3 is TGTGCCACCAGCAGAGATAAGGGGGCTAACTATGGCTACACCTTC. Protein sequence: CATSRDKGANYGYTF. V is TRBV15 and J is TRBJ1-2, with D perhaps TRBD1 (6 bases). The germline V gene encodes CDR1 LNHNV and CDR2 YYDKDF (reference sequence). The V and J ends lost 0 bases and 0 bases respectively, with 8 bases between them. The CDR3 runs to 15 residues.

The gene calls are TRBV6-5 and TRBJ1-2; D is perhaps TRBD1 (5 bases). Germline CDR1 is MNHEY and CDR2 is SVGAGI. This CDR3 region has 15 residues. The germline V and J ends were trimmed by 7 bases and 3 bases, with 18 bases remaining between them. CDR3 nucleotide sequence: TGTGCCAGCACGCCGATCGTTCAGGGCGACTATGGCTACACCTTC. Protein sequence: CASTPIVQGDYGYTF.

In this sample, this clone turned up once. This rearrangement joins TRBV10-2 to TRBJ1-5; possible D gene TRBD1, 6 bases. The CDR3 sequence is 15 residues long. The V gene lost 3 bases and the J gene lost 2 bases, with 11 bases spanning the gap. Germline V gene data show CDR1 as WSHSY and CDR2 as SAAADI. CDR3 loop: CASSDWDMGNQPQHF. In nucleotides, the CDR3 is TGCGCCAGCAGTGATTGGGACATGGGCAATCAGCCCCAGCATTTT.

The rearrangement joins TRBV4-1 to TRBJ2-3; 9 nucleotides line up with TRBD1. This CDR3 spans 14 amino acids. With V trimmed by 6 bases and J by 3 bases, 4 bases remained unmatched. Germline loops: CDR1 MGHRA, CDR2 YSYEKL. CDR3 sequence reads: CASRAGTGTDTQYF. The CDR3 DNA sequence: TGCGCCAGCAGGGCCGGGACAGGGACAGATACGCAGTATTTT.

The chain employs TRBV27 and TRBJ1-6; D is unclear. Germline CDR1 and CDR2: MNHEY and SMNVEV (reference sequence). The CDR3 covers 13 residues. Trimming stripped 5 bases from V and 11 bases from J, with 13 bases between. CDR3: CASSPLPKTPLHF. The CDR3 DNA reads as TGTGCCAGCAGTCCCCTGCCTAAAACACCCCTCCACTTT.